What follows describes a single T cell receptor (beta chain). PCR amplification relied on 60 Vbeta primers (plus 13 Jbeta primers). TCRdb's table, derived via immunoSEQ multiplex PCR, lists solely in-frame clones and lacks some. The sample yields about 82,000 clones, roughly 74% seen once. The V gene's germline CDR1 is MNHEY and CDR2 SMNVEV (reference sequence). The CDR3 is 12 amino acids. V shed 5 bases, J shed 8 bases, and the junction held 5 bases outside the gene matches. The sample comes from a study of cytomegalovirus exposure and HLA in healthy donors. Sequencing was carried out using PBMCs. The rearrangement uses TRBV27 and TRBJ1-2; TRBD1 matches 7 bases. The source of this sequence is a woman in her forties or fifties in good health and CMV-seropositive. The CDR3: CASSKDRAGYTF. The CDR3 nucleotides read TGTGCCAGCAGTAAAGACAGGGCCGGCTACACCTTC.